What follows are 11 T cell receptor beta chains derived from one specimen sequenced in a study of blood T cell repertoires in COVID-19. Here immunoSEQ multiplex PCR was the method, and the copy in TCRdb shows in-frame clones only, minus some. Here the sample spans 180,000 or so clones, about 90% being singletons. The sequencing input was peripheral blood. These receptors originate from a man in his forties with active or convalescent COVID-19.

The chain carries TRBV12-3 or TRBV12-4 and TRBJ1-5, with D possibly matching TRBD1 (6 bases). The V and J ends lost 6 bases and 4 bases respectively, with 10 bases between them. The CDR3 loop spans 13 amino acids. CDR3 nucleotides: TGTGCCAGCAGACCAACAGGGAATCAGCCCCAGCATTTT. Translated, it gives CASRPTGNQPQHF.

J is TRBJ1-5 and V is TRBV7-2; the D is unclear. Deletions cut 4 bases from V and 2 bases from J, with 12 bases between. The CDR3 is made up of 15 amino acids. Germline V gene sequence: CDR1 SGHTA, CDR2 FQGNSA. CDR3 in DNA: TGTGCCAGCAGCTCCGAGAGGGTCGGCAATCAGCCCCAGCATTTT. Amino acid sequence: CASSSERVGNQPQHF.

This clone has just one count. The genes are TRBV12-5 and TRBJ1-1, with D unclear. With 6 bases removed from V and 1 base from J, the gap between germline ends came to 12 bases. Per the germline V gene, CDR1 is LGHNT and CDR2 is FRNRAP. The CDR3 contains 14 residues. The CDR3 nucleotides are TGTGCTAGTGGGCGGGAGACACCGAACACTGAAGCTTTCTTT. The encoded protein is CASGRETPNTEAFF. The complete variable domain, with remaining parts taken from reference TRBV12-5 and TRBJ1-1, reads DARVTQTPRHKVTEMGQEVTMRCQPILGHNTVFWYRQTMMQGLELLAYFRNRAPLDDSGMPKDRFSAEMPDATLATLKIQPSEPRDSAVYFCASGRETPNTEAFFGQGTRLTVV.

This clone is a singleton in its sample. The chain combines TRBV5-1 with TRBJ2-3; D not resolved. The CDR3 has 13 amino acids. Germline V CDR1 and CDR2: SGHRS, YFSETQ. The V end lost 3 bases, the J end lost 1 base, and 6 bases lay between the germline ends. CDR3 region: CASSSVGTDTQYF. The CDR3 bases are TGCGCCAGCAGCTCCGTCGGCACAGATACGCAGTATTTT.

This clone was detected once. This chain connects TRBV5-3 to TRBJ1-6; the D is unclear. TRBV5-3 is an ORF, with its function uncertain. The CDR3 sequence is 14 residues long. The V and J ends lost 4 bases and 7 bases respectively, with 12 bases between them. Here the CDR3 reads CARSPRSVNSPLHF. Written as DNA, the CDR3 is TGTGCCAGAAGCCCCCGGTCTGTAAATTCACCCCTCCACTTT.

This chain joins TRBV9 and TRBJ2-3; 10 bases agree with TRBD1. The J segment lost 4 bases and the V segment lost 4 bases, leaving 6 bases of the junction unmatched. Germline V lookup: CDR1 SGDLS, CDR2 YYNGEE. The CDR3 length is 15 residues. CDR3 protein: CASSTRDRGPDTQYF. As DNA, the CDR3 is TGTGCCAGCAGCACCCGGGACAGGGGACCAGATACGCAGTATTTT.

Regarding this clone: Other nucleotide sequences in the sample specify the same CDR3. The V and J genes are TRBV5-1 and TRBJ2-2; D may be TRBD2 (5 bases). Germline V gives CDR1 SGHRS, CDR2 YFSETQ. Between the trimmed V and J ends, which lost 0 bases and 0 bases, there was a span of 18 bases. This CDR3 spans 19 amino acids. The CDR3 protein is CASSLVSGVTSSNTGELFF. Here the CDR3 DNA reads TGCGCCAGCAGCTTGGTAAGCGGAGTCACCTCTTCGAACACCGGGGAGCTGTTTTTT.

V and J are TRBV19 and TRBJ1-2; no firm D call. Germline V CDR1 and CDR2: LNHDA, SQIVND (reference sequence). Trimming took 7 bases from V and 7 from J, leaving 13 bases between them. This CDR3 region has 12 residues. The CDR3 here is CASNRQDAGYTF. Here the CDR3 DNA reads TGTGCCAGTAATAGGCAGGATGCTGGCTACACCTTC. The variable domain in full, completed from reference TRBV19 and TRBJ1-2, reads DGGITQSPKYLFRKEGQNVTLSCEQNLNHDAMYWYRQDPGQGLRLIYYSQIVNDFQKGDIAEGYSVSREKKESFPLTVTSAQKNPTAFYLCASNRQDAGYTFGSGTRLTVV.

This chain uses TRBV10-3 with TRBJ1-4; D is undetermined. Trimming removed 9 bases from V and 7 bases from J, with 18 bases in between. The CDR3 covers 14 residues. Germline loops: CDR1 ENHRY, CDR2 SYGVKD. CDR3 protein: CAMPRKQEGEKLFF. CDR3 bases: TGTGCCATGCCTCGAAAGCAGGAGGGTGAAAAACTGTTTTTT.

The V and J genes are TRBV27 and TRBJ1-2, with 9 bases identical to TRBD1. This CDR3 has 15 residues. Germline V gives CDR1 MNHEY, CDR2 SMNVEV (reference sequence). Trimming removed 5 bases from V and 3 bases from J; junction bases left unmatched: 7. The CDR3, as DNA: TGTGCCAGCAGTCCACTGGGACAGGGTGACTATGGCTACACCTTC. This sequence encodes CASSPLGQGDYGYTF.

CDR3: CASGRVGTGKVEQYF. Written as DNA, the CDR3 is TGTGCCAGCGGTCGCGTTGGGACAGGGAAGGTCGAGCAGTACTTC. This chain connects TRBV6-5 to TRBJ2-7; 9 bases are a match to TRBD1. This CDR3 is built from 15 residues. CDR1 and CDR2 (germline): MNHEY, SVGAGI. The junction had 14 bases not matched to a gene; V was cut back by 8 bases and J by 6 bases.